The next 27 T cell receptor beta chains were all read from a single sample in a study of CD8 T cells in Susac syndrome. An amount of RNA that ranged from 0.5 to 1 ug was reverse transcribed with random hexamers. Using its own MiXCR run on the immunoSEQ multiplex PCR reads, TCRdb lists one record per CDR3 protein. The sample lists about 100,000 distinct CDR3 sequences, around 95% occurring once. Specimen: CD8+ T cells from PBMCs. The receptors come from a human donor with Susac syndrome.

The gene calls are TRBV6-4 and TRBJ1-1; no clear D. V lost 3 bases and J 7 bases, leaving 12 bases between the germline ends. CDR1 is MRHNA and CDR2 is SNTAGT in the germline V gene. The CDR3 is 13 residues long. CDR3 sequence reads: CASSETYEGEAFF. CDR3 nucleotides: TGTGCCAGCAGTGAGACGTATGAAGGTGAAGCTTTCTTT.

This rearrangement joins TRBV7-9 to TRBJ2-1; D not certain. Germline CDR1 is SEHNR and CDR2 is FQNEAQ (reference sequence). V lost 1 base, J lost 8 bases, and 12 bases lay in between. The CDR3 has 14 residues. Here the CDR3 DNA reads TGTGCCAGCAGCTTAGAGCTCGGTCGGGATGAGCAGTTCTTC. It yields the protein CASSLELGRDEQFF.

The chain carries TRBV6-5 and TRBJ2-2, with unresolved D. The germline V gene encodes CDR1 MNHEY and CDR2 SVGAGI. The V and J ends lost 0 bases and 7 bases respectively, with 12 bases between them. The CDR3 spans 15 residues. This chain's CDR3 is CASSYSWASGGELFF. CDR3 sequence (DNA): TGTGCCAGCAGTTACTCTTGGGCGTCAGGCGGGGAGCTGTTTTTT.

The chain is built from TRBV12-3 or TRBV12-4 and TRBJ2-1; weak D call: TRBD2 (6 bases). The CDR3 is made up of 13 amino acids. Trimming removed 4 bases at V and 9 bases at J, with 13 bases between. This CDR3 reads CASSSEGLGEQFF. CDR3 coding DNA: TGTGCCAGCAGTTCGGAGGGACTCGGTGAGCAGTTCTTC.

This clonotype was seen only a few times. V usage is TRBV3-1 and J usage is TRBJ2-5, with D unclear. CDR3 length equals 12 residues. V lost 6 bases, J lost 1 base, and 6 bases lay in between. CDR1 and CDR2 from the germline V gene are LGHDT and YNNKEL (reference sequence). CDR3 protein: CASRGRQETQYF. In DNA form, the CDR3 reads TGTGCCAGCAGGGGCCGCCAAGAGACCCAGTACTTC.

The V and J genes are TRBV6-4 and TRBJ2-1; 9 bases align to TRBD2. CDR1 and CDR2 from the germline V gene are MRHNA and SNTAGT. The CDR3 spans 13 residues. After removal of 10 bases from V and 8 bases from J, the junction contained 9 bases not matched to a gene. The CDR3 sequence is CATSAGGPDEQFF. The DNA of the CDR3 is TGTGCCACCTCTGCGGGAGGGCCTGATGAGCAGTTCTTC.

DNA for the CDR3: TGCAGTGCCGAGGGGACTAGCGGCAGCACAGATACGCAGTATTTT. Amino acids: CSAEGTSGSTDTQYF. The V gene is TRBV20-1, the J gene TRBJ2-3, with 11 nucleotides matching TRBD2. J gave up 0 bases and V 6 bases, and 5 bases lay outside the gene matches. The CDR3 sequence is 15 residues long. From germline, CDR1 is DFQATT and CDR2 SNEGSKA (reference sequence).

With respect to this clonotype: The junction and the germline gene differ at one end; a read error may be behind it. CDR3 sequence (DNA): TGTGCCAGCAGGTTATCAGACAGGGAATATGGCTACACCTTC. This translates into CASRLSDREYGYTF. This chain joins TRBV28 and TRBJ1-2; 7 bases are shared with TRBD1. CDR3 length: 14 residues. Looked up from germline, CDR1 is MDHEN and CDR2 is SYDVKM.

In DNA form, the CDR3 reads TGCGCCAGCAGCTTGGGTTCGTTCACAGACACACCGTGGGAAAAACTGTTTTTT. It encodes CASSLGSFTDTPWEKLFF. The chain is built from TRBV5-1 and TRBJ1-4, with no clear D. CDR3 length: 18 amino acids. The V end lost 0 bases, the J end lost 8 bases, and 23 bases lay between the germline ends. CDR1 is SGHRS, CDR2 YFSETQ, per germline.

The chain uses TRBV21-1 and TRBJ2-3; the table calls TRBD2, which could not be checked here. TRBV21-1 is designated a pseudogene. The CDR3 consists of 14 residues. The CDR3 bases are TGTGCCAGCAGCAAACAAGTCGGACTAGATACGCAGTATTTT. It encodes CASSKQVGLDTQYF.

The V gene is TRBV19, the J gene TRBJ2-5; D is undetermined. Germline lookup yields CDR1 LNHDA and CDR2 SQIVND (reference sequence). The CDR3 covers 16 residues. V gave up 6 bases and J gave up 1 base, with 18 bases separating them. The CDR3 nucleotides read TGTGCCAGTAGCCCGCGACGGACCACCACCCAAGAGACCCAGTACTTC. Amino acid sequence: CASSPRRTTTQETQYF.

V gene TRBV6-1 combines with J gene TRBJ1-4; possibly TRBD1 for D (5 bases). V was shortened by 4 bases and J by 5 bases, with 11 bases between the two germline ends. This CDR3 is built from 14 residues. From germline, CDR1 is MNHNS and CDR2 SASEGT. CDR3 amino acids: CASSGGTENEKLFF. Written as DNA, the CDR3 is TGTGCCAGCAGTGGAGGGACGGAAAATGAAAAACTGTTTTTT.

The CDR3 region has the DNA TGCAGCGTTAATGGCGGGGCCTACAATGAGCAGTTCTTC. This sequence encodes CSVNGGAYNEQFF. The chain joins TRBV29-1 to TRBJ2-1; weak D call: TRBD2 (6 bases). Trimming pared 5 bases from V and 2 bases from J, leaving 10 bases between. The CDR3 sequence is 13 residues long. CDR1 is SQVTM and CDR2 is ANQGSEA in the germline V gene.

DNA of the CDR3: TGTGCCACCAGCAGGGGGGACGGGTCCTACGAGCAGTACTTC. Translating gives CATSRGDGSYEQYF. This chain joins TRBV15 and TRBJ2-7; D may correspond to TRBD1 or TRBD2 (5 bases each). Trimming shortened V by 3 bases and J by 1 base, and 10 bases separated the two germline ends. The CDR3 runs 14 residues. Looked up from germline, CDR1 is LNHNV and CDR2 is YYDKDF (reference sequence).

The chain couples TRBV29-1 to TRBJ2-1; 8 bases match TRBD1. The CDR3 loop spans 15 amino acids. Germline assignment: CDR1 SQVTM and CDR2 ANQGSEA. The V gene end was trimmed by 6 bases and the J gene end by 7 bases; junction bases not matched to a gene: 14. CDR3 in DNA: TGCAGCGTGAGTCTATTGGACAGGGTCAGGAATGAGCAGTTCTTC. Protein sequence: CSVSLLDRVRNEQFF.

In this sample, this clonotype turned up a few times. The chain carries TRBV6-5 and TRBJ1-2; TRBD1 is a possible D gene (5 bases). Looked up from germline, CDR1 is MNHEY and CDR2 is SVGAGI. V gave up 6 bases and J gave up 5 bases, with 16 bases separating them. There are 14 residues in the CDR3. CDR3 nucleotides: TGTGCCAGCAGCTTGGGGCAGGGTTCTTATGGCTACACCTTC. It translates to CASSLGQGSYGYTF.

CDR3 sequence reads: CASSLEHAREYF. The CDR3 DNA sequence: TGTGCCAGCAGCTTAGAGCACGCCCGGGAGTACTTC. This chain uses TRBV7-9 with TRBJ2-5; D remains unclear. This CDR3 has 12 amino acids. Trimming cost V 1 base and J 12 bases, with 12 bases left between them. Per the germline V gene, CDR1 is SEHNR and CDR2 is FQNEAQ (reference sequence).

With regard to this clonotype: Relative to the germline gene, one junction end is altered; a read error may explain this. J is TRBJ2-2 and V is TRBV7-3, with unresolved D. Germline V lookup: CDR1 SGHTA, CDR2 FQGTGA. There are 13 residues in the CDR3. The CDR3 coding sequence is TGTGCCAGCAGCATAACAGCCACCGGGGAGCTGTTTTTT. Residues: CASSITATGELFF. The full variable domain, completed using reference TRBV7-3 and TRBJ2-2, is GAGVSQTPSNKVTEKGKYVELRCDPISGHTALYWYRQSLGQGPEFLIYFQGTGAADDSGLPNDRFFAVRPEGSVSTLKIQRTERGDSAVYLCASSITATGELFFGEGSRLTVL.

The J gene is TRBJ1-1, the V gene TRBV9; D is perhaps TRBD1 (5 bases). The CDR3 spans 15 residues. Trimming took off 3 bases at V and 1 base at J, with 13 bases between the two ends. Germline CDR1 SGDLS, CDR2 YYNGEE. DNA of the CDR3: TGTGCCAGCAGCGAACGGGGCAACCAGAACACTGAAGCTTTCTTT. Protein: CASSERGNQNTEAFF. Full variable domain (remainder filled in from reference TRBV9 and TRBJ1-1): DSGVTQTPKHLITATGQRVTLRCSPRSGDLSVYWYQQSLDQGLQFLIQYYNGEERAKGNILERFSAQQFPDLHSELNLSSLELGDSALYFCASSERGNQNTEAFFGQGTRLTVV.

V usage is TRBV20-1 and J usage is TRBJ2-5; D unclear. Trimming stripped 7 bases from V and 4 bases from J, with 19 bases between. The CDR3 extends over 14 amino acids. Looked up from germline, CDR1 is DFQATT and CDR2 is SNEGSKA (reference sequence). The DNA for the CDR3 is TGCAGTGTAAGGGCTGGCCTCGCGCTAGAGACCCAGTACTTC. This codes for CSVRAGLALETQYF.

The J gene is TRBJ2-5, the V gene TRBV12-3 or TRBV12-4; D remains unclear. This CDR3 has 13 amino acids. Trimming left V 6 bases short and J 2 bases short, with 10 bases between. The CDR3 protein is CASRSGLQETQYF. CDR3 bases: TGTGCCAGCAGGTCCGGTCTTCAAGAGACCCAGTACTTC.

This sequence joins TRBV20-1 and TRBJ2-6; D might be TRBD1 or TRBD2, each matching 5 bases. CDR1 and CDR2 (germline): DFQATT, SNEGSKA (reference sequence). This CDR3 contains 17 residues. The V end was cut by 6 bases, the J end by 0 bases, with 18 bases between. CDR3 DNA sequence: TGCAGTGCCAGAAGGGACGGAGGCTACTCTGGGGCCAACGTCCTGACTTTC. Translation: CSARRDGGYSGANVLTF.

V usage is TRBV12-3 or TRBV12-4 and J usage is TRBJ2-3; D perhaps matches TRBD2 (6 bases). The CDR3 extends over 13 amino acids. The ends were cut back, 7 bases at V and 4 bases at J, with 12 bases in the middle. CDR3 bases: TGTGCCAGCACCCCAGCGGGTCCAGATACGCAGTATTTT. Protein sequence: CASTPAGPDTQYF.

The chain employs TRBV15 and TRBJ1-2; D remains ambiguous. Germline-derived CDR1 and CDR2 are LNHNV and YYDKDF (reference sequence). Trimming stripped 1 base from V and 2 bases from J, with 8 bases between. This CDR3 is 14 amino acids long. The CDR3 spells CATSRVGTNYGYTF. CDR3 DNA sequence: TGTGCCACCAGCAGAGTCGGTACCAACTATGGCTACACCTTC.

The V and J genes are TRBV4-1 and TRBJ1-1, with TRBD1 as a possible D gene (5 bases). Deletions cut 8 bases from V and 5 bases from J, with 15 bases between. This CDR3 region has 13 residues. The V gene's germline CDR1 is MGHRA and CDR2 YSYEKL. As DNA, the CDR3 is TGCGCCAGCCGGATTCGGGAGGGGACTGAAGCTTTCTTT. Translating it yields CASRIREGTEAFF.

The rearrangement uses TRBV20-1 and TRBJ1-2; the D gene is possibly TRBD1 (6 bases). The CDR3 has 15 residues. Trimming stripped 3 bases from V and 3 bases from J, with 17 bases between. Germline lookup yields CDR1 DFQATT and CDR2 SNEGSKA (reference sequence). CDR3 sequence (DNA): TGCAGTGCTAGTGGGGCCGGGCAGGGGCACTATGGCTACACCTTC. Its protein product is CSASGAGQGHYGYTF.

The gene calls are TRBV20-1 and TRBJ2-1; D assignment may be TRBD1 or TRBD2 (6 bases each). This CDR3 region has 16 residues. Germline CDR1 and CDR2: DFQATT and SNEGSKA (reference sequence). The V and J ends lost 0 bases and 4 bases respectively, with 16 bases between them. CDR3 nucleotide sequence: TGCAGTGCTAGAGATTTAGGGGGGCCTTGGTACAATGAGCAGTTCTTC. Amino acids: CSARDLGGPWYNEQFF.